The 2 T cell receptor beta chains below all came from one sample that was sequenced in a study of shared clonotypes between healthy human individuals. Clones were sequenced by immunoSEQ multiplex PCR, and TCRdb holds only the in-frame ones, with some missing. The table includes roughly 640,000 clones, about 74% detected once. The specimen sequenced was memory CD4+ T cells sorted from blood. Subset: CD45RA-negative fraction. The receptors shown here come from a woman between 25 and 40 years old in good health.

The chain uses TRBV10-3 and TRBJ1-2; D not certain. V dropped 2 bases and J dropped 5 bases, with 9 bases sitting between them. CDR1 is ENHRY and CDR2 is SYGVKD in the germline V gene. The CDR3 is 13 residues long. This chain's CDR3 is CAISEPTSYGYTF. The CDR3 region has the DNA TGTGCCATCAGTGAGCCAACATCGTATGGCTACACCTTC.

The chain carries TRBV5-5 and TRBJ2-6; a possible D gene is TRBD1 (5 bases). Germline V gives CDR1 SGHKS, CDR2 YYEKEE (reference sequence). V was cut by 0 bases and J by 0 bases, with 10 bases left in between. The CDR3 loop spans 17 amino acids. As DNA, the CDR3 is TGTGCCAGCAGCTTGGGGCAGGGATTCTCTGGGGCCAACGTCCTGACTTTC. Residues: CASSLGQGFSGANVLTF. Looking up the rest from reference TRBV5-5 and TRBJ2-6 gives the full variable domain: DAGVTQSPTHLIKTRGQQVTLRCSPISGHKSVSWYQQVLGQGPQFIFQYYEKEERGRGNFPDRFSARQFPNYSSELNVNALLLGDSALYLCASSLGQGFSGANVLTFGAGSRLTVL.